Each of the 10 T cell receptor beta chains below was sequenced from the same sample in a study of tissue T cells after allogeneic stem cell transplantation. Time point specified: mouse harvest day 7 after allogeneic transplant. Mouse grafts combined 10^7 T-cell-depleted bone marrow cells with 10^6 splenic CD5+ T cells. TCRdb keeps only in-frame clones here, not all; method: immunoSEQ multiplex PCR. The data show 5,500 to 6,500 clones, with roughly 45% seen just once and just over 2% held by the top ten. The sample was skin. The source is a female BALB/c mouse given C57BL/6 T cells with graft-versus-host disease after an allogeneic hematopoietic cell transplant.

This clone has just one count. Here the gene names and germline are mouse. The read ends 1 residue before the CDR3 terminus; that terminus is restored from the germline J gene. The rearrangement joins TRBV26 to TRBJ2-5; 10 bases match TRBD1. After removal of 4 bases from V and 6 bases from J, the junction contained 4 bases not matched to a gene. Germline V gene sequence: CDR1 KGHPV, CDR2 FQNQEV (reference sequence). This CDR3 is 14 amino acids long. The sequenced part of the CDR3 DNA is TGTGCCAGCAGTCCCCCGGGACAGGGGGACACCCAGTAC. Translation gives CASSPPGQGDTQY. The complete CDR3 protein is CASSPPGQGDTQYF.

This clone has more than one count but fewer than ten. Germline and genes here are mouse. The observed sequence ends 1 residue before the CDR3 terminus, with the missing tail filled in from the germline J gene. V is TRBV26 and J is TRBJ1-5; no reliable D call. The CDR3 consists of 14 residues. Germline CDR1 and CDR2: KGHPV and FQNQEV (reference sequence). The ends were cut back, 2 bases at V and 1 base at J, with 6 bases in the middle. CDR3 sequence: CASSLNRNNQAPLF. Incomplete CDR3 DNA: TGTGCCAGCAGTCTGAACAGAAACAACCAGGCTCCGCTT.

With regard to this clone: Gene labels here are mouse ones. Read data end 1 residue before the CDR3 end; the end is taken from the germline J gene. The J gene is TRBJ1-6, the V gene TRBV26, with 7 bases fitting TRBD1. TRBJ1-6 counts as an open reading frame of uncertain function. CDR1 is KGHPV and CDR2 is FQNQEV in the germline V gene (reference sequence). This CDR3 region has 14 residues. V dropped 2 bases and J dropped 9; count of bases not matched to a gene: 4. Incomplete CDR3 DNA: TGTGCCAGCAGTCTGGAGGGGGCGCGTTCGCCCCTCTAC. Amino acid sequence: CASSLEGARSPLY. The CDR3 in its entirety is CASSLEGARSPLYF.

As to this clone: Any gene name here is a mouse gene name. The CDR3 is cut off 1 residue early in the read; its end comes from the germline J gene. V gene TRBV3 combines with J gene TRBJ2-7; D perhaps matches TRBD1 (6 bases). V was clipped by 4 bases and J by 4 bases, with 8 bases between them. CDR1 SNHLY and CDR2 FYNGKV come from the germline V gene (reference sequence). The CDR3 has 12 amino acids. The CDR3 is CASSSGQYEQYF. The sequenced CDR3 bases are TGTGCCAGCAGCTCGGGACAATATGAACAGTAC.

Comments on this clone: Gene names are mouse gene names. The missing CDR3 end, 1 residue past where the read stops, is filled in from the germline J gene. The chain joins TRBV15 to TRBJ2-1; 9 nucleotides align to TRBD1. Germline V lookup: CDR1 SGHND, CDR2 FRSKSL. V was pared by 6 bases and J by 7 bases, with 7 bases of the junction left unmatched. This CDR3 has 14 amino acids. The CDR3 spells CASRQQGAGAEQFF. CDR3 bases read: TGTGCCAGCAGACAACAGGGGGCAGGGGCTGAGCAGTTC.

About this clone itself: Gene names are mouse gene names. Sequencing ends 1 residue short of the CDR3 end; the germline J gene provides the rest. The V and J genes are TRBV13-3 and TRBJ1-6, with 7 bases aligning to TRBD1. TRBJ1-6 is known as an ORF, though its function is uncertain. CDR1 is NNHDY, CDR2 SYVADS, per germline. V was pared by 5 bases and J by 3 bases, with 2 bases of the junction left unmatched. The CDR3 has 14 residues. The sequenced part of the CDR3 DNA is TGTGCCAGCAGCGGGACAGACTATAATTCGCCCCTCTAC. It codes for CASSGTDYNSPLY. The full CDR3 is CASSGTDYNSPLYF.

Details on this clone: The gene names here belong to mouse. The missing CDR3 end, 1 residue past where the read stops, is filled in from the germline J gene. The chain recombines TRBV5 with TRBJ2-5; no definite D call. Looked up from germline, CDR1 is LGHNA and CDR2 is YNLKQL (reference sequence). The ends were cut back, 0 bases at V and 5 bases at J, with 9 bases in the middle. The CDR3 contains 14 residues. The CDR3 protein is CASSQDGGRDTQYF. CDR3 DNA (partial): TGTGCCAGCAGCCAAGATGGAGGGCGAGACACCCAGTAC.

The table lists this clone with a few counts. Gene labels here are mouse ones. The read terminates 1 residue ahead of where the CDR3 ends, so the germline J gene completes it. The rearrangement uses TRBV2 and TRBJ2-1; tentative D call: TRBD2 (6 bases). V lost 0 bases and J 4 bases, leaving 7 bases between the germline ends. Germline V gene sequence: CDR1 LGHNA, CDR2 YSYQKL. This CDR3 is built from 14 residues. The CDR3 region is CASSQDWGYAEQFF. Partial CDR3 DNA: TGTGCCAGCAGCCAAGACTGGGGATATGCTGAGCAGTTC.

Turning to this clone: Germline and genes here are mouse. At the DNA level, this CDR3 is encoded by other sequences in the same sample as well. This chain's CDR3 is CSSSQSGTGGDTQYF. The sequenced CDR3 bases are TGCTCCAGCAGTCAATCTGGGACAGGGGGAGACACCCAGTAC. V and J are TRBV23 and TRBJ2-5; the tabulated D call, TRBD1, remains unverified against the DNA. The read comes to an end 1 residue before the CDR3 does, leaving the germline J gene to fill in the end. CDR1 is KGHTA and CDR2 is FQNQQP in the germline V gene. The CDR3 sequence is 15 residues long.

As to this clone: Genes and germline are mouse. Read sequence stops 1 residue before the CDR3 end, and the germline J gene provides the missing end. This rearrangement joins TRBV26 to TRBJ1-3, with 7 nucleotides matching TRBD1. J gave up 2 bases and V 4 bases, and 2 bases lay outside the gene matches. CDR1 is KGHPV and CDR2 is FQNQEV in the germline V gene (reference sequence). The CDR3 length is 14 residues. CDR3 DNA, as far as it was read: TGTGCCAGCAGTCAGGGGGCGCCTGGAAATACGCTCTAT. Its protein product is CASSQGAPGNTLY. Given in full, the CDR3 is CASSQGAPGNTLYF.